The next 16 T cell receptor beta chains were all read from a single sample in a study of blood T cell repertoires in COVID-19. The assay was immunoSEQ multiplex PCR, and TCRdb's table has in-frame clones only and misses some. The sample holds hundreds of thousands of clones, over 75% seen once. Sequencing was performed on PBMCs or T cells enriched from blood (not recorded which). These receptors all come from a man aged 30-40 years who had recovered from COVID-19.

This clone was seen a handful of times. The J gene is TRBJ1-5, the V gene TRBV28, with 8 bases lining up with TRBD1. CDR3 length equals 15 residues. Germline CDR1 and CDR2: MDHEN and SYDVKM. J lost 3 bases, V lost 7 bases, and 8 bases had no gene match. The CDR3 DNA reads as TGTGCCAGCATAACCGGGACAGGCCTCAATCAGCCCCAGCATTTT. Encoded protein: CASITGTGLNQPQHF.

The V call is TRBV3-1 (or the pseudogene TRBV3-2), the J call TRBJ2-7; 13 bases agree with TRBD2. Trimming removed 5 bases from V and 4 bases from J; junction bases left unmatched: 8. CDR1 LGHDT and CDR2 YNNKEL come from the germline V gene (reference sequence). The CDR3 runs to 16 residues. CDR3 region: CASSLGLAGPGYEQYF. The CDR3 DNA follows: TGTGCCAGCAGCTTGGGACTAGCGGGACCGGGGTACGAGCAGTACTTC.

The chain uses TRBV5-6 and TRBJ1-2, with a possible D match to TRBD1 (5 bases). Looked up from germline, CDR1 is SGHDT and CDR2 is YYEEEE. Trimming left V 0 bases short and J 3 bases short, with 6 bases between. The CDR3 extends over 13 amino acids. The CDR3 reads CASSLEGDYGYTF. The CDR3 DNA reads as TGTGCCAGCAGCTTGGAAGGGGACTATGGCTACACCTTC.

The chain is built from TRBV1 and TRBJ2-3; TRBD2 reflects the table's D call only, with no check against the DNA. TRBV1 is classified as a pseudogene. The CDR3 runs 16 residues. The CDR3: CTSSPSGTSSTDTQYF. For the CDR3, the DNA is TGCACCAGCAGCCCCTCGGGAACCTCTAGCACAGATACGCAGTATTTT.

This clone came up once. The chain couples TRBV30 to TRBJ2-3, with a possible D match to TRBD2 (6 bases). Germline-derived CDR1 and CDR2 are GTSNPN and SVGIG (reference sequence). Trimming removed 0 bases from V and 1 base from J, with 8 bases in between. The CDR3 length is 14 residues. The CDR3 DNA sequence: TGTGCCTGGAGTGTACCGGGGGGCACAGATACGCAGTATTTT. Protein sequence: CAWSVPGGTDTQYF.

The rearrangement links TRBV6-2 or TRBV6-3 to TRBJ2-1; TRBD1 is a possible D gene (5 bases). The germline V and J ends were trimmed by 4 bases and 10 bases, with 11 bases remaining between them. CDR3 size: 12 residues. Germline V CDR1 and CDR2: MNHEY, SVGEGT. The CDR3 sequence is CASSSRGVEQFF. The CDR3 bases are TGTGCCAGCAGTTCTAGGGGTGTCGAGCAGTTCTTC.

V usage is TRBV4-1 and J usage is TRBJ2-2; 8 positions agree with TRBD2. CDR1 is MGHRA, CDR2 YSYEKL, per germline. V lost 0 bases and J lost 6; bases outside the gene matches: 9. The CDR3 is 17 amino acids. This CDR3 is CASSQDSGLVAAGELFF. CDR3 in DNA: TGCGCCAGCAGCCAAGATTCGGGACTAGTGGCAGCCGGGGAGCTGTTTTTT.

This clone was counted once. V gene TRBV6-1 combines with J gene TRBJ1-1, with no clear D. CDR3 length: 15 amino acids. Trimming removed 1 base from V and 4 bases from J, with 13 bases in between. Germline V gives CDR1 MNHNS, CDR2 SASEGT. In nucleotides, the CDR3 is TGTGCCAGCAGTGAAGACAGCTGGAGGCTCACTGAAGCTTTCTTT. Residues: CASSEDSWRLTEAFF.

This chain links TRBV19 with TRBJ1-5; possibly TRBD1 for D (6 bases). Trimming took 6 bases from V and 6 from J, leaving 12 bases between them. This CDR3 spans 13 amino acids. The germline gives CDR1 LNHDA, CDR2 SQIVND (reference sequence). CDR3 nucleotides: TGTGCCAGTAGCCCCCAGGGGCCTCAGCCCCAGCATTTT. Residues: CASSPQGPQPQHF.

There are a few counts of this clone. This chain links TRBV7-9 with TRBJ2-7, with D uncertain. Germline CDR1 and CDR2: SEHNR and FQNEAQ (reference sequence). With 5 bases removed from V and 5 bases from J, the gap between germline ends came to 16 bases. The CDR3 has 14 residues. The DNA of the CDR3 is TGTGCCAGCAGCCCCGGTTCAGAGGCCAACGAGCAGTACTTC. It encodes CASSPGSEANEQYF.

The chain has TRBV7-2 and TRBJ2-7; 8 bases fit TRBD1. The CDR3 sequence is 15 residues long. CDR1 is SGHTA and CDR2 is FQGNSA in the germline V gene. The ends lost 4 bases at V and 3 bases at J; junction bases unmatched: 8. CDR3 nucleotide sequence: TGTGCCAGCAGCTCCTTTTTTGGGACAGGCTACGAGCAGTACTTC. Translation: CASSSFFGTGYEQYF. The whole variable domain, remainder taken from reference TRBV7-2 and TRBJ2-7, is GAGVSQSPSNKVTEKGKDVELRCDPISGHTALYWYRQSLGQGLEFLIYFQGNSAPDKSGLPSDRFSAERTGGSVSTLTIQRTQQEDSAVYLCASSSFFGTGYEQYFGPGTRLTVT.

This chain connects TRBV29-1 to TRBJ2-2, with 9 bases aligning to TRBD1. J gave up 4 bases and V 5 bases, and 5 bases lay outside the gene matches. Germline CDR1 reads SQVTM; CDR2 reads ANQGSEA. The CDR3 has 14 amino acids. The CDR3 sequence is CSVTGTGSTGELFF. The CDR3 region has the DNA TGCAGCGTTACCGGGACAGGGTCCACCGGGGAGCTGTTTTTT.

The chain recombines TRBV9 with TRBJ2-7, with 8 bases identical to TRBD1. Germline V gene data show CDR1 as SGDLS and CDR2 as YYNGEE. The CDR3 runs 18 residues. With V trimmed by 0 bases and J by 1 base, 12 bases remained unmatched. The CDR3, as DNA: TGTGCCAGCAGCGTAGGGGCAGGGGGCGCCCTTATTTCCTACGAGCAGTACTTC. It translates to CASSVGAGGALISYEQYF.

The V gene is TRBV7-2, the J gene TRBJ2-4; D gene unclear. The V gene's germline CDR1 is SGHTA and CDR2 FQGNSA. With 8 bases removed from V and 0 bases from J, the gap between germline ends came to 17 bases. The CDR3 is made up of 16 amino acids. CDR3 protein: CASSGSRGLAKNIQYF. In DNA form, the CDR3 reads TGTGCCAGCTCCGGCTCCCGCGGTTTAGCCAAAAACATTCAGTACTTC.

This chain links TRBV9 with TRBJ2-1; 7 bases align to TRBD2. CDR1 and CDR2 (germline): SGDLS, YYNGEE. The length of the CDR3 is 15 residues. J lost 2 bases, V lost 0 bases, and 2 bases had no gene match. CDR3 coding DNA: TGTGCCAGCAGCGTAGGGGCGGGGGCCTACAATGAGCAGTTCTTC. Its protein is CASSVGAGAYNEQFF.

This clone showed up just once. The chain uses TRBV19 and TRBJ2-2; 12 nucleotides align to TRBD2. CDR1 LNHDA and CDR2 SQIVND come from the germline V gene (reference sequence). V dropped 6 bases and J dropped 6; count of bases not matched to a gene: 8. The CDR3 spans 16 residues. The chain's CDR3 is CASSLGLAGRAGELFF. CDR3 sequence (DNA): TGTGCCAGTAGCCTCGGACTAGCGGGAAGAGCCGGGGAGCTGTTTTTT. Full variable domain (remainder filled in from reference TRBV19 and TRBJ2-2): DGGITQSPKYLFRKEGQNVTLSCEQNLNHDAMYWYRQDPGQGLRLIYYSQIVNDFQKGDIAEGYSVSREKKESFPLTVTSAQKNPTAFYLCASSLGLAGRAGELFFGEGSRLTVL.